A selection of T cell receptor beta chains follows, all from one sample in a study of T cells after yellow fever vaccination. MiXCR was run by TCRdb on the 5' RACE reads, yielding one entry per CDR3 protein. The sample lists 550,000 to 750,000 distinct CDR3 sequences, approximately 15% occurring once. This sample comprised PBMCs, obtained on the day of the yellow fever booster vaccination. These receptors came from a man younger than 45 who received the YFV17D yellow fever vaccine. The CDR3 runs from the conserved cysteine through the conserved F or W. A D gene is named only where the DNA matches it firmly. Rows may omit the clone size; those that give it use once, few, many or a size class.

D gene,clone size,V gene,J gene,CDR3 DNA,CDR3 protein
NA,NA,TRBV29-1,TRBJ2-6,TGCAGAGTTGGGGGAGAAGGGTTCACAGCTACCTTTGGGGCCAACGTCCTGACTTTC,CRVGGEGFTATFGANVLTF
NA,few,TRBV2,TRBJ2-7,TGTGCCAGCGGCCCAGGCGTCTGGGGCTACGAGCAGTACTTC,CASGPGVWGYEQYF
NA,few,TRBV7-2,TRBJ2-7,TGTGCCAGCAGCAGAGCCCCAGGGGACCACGAGCAGTACTTC,CASSRAPGDHEQYF
NA,NA,TRBV6-6,TRBJ2-1,TGTGCCAGCAGTTACTCGAGGTCGGATGAGCAGTTCTTC,CASSYSRSDEQFF
TRBD2,NA,TRBV19,TRBJ2-7,TGTGCCAGTAGTGCTAGCGGGAGTTCCAGGCAGTACTTC,CASSASGSSRQYF
NA,many,TRBV20-1,TRBJ1-1,TGCAGTGCTAGAGATCCGGCAGGTGTGGACACTGAAGCTTTCTTT,CSARDPAGVDTEAFF
NA,NA,TRBV5-5,TRBJ1-4,TGTGCCAGCAGGGGCCGGGAGCCCTATCATGAAAAACTGTTTTTT,CASRGREPYHEKLFF
NA,NA,TRBV19,TRBJ1-2,TGTGCCAGTAGCATGAGGGGCGGCTACACCTTC,CASSMRGGYTF
TRBD1,NA,TRBV19,TRBJ2-1,TGTGCCACTAGACAGGGGGGCAATGAGCAGTTCTTC,CATRQGGNEQFF
NA,NA,TRBV27,TRBJ2-2,TGTGCCAGCAGTTTAGCCGGGGGTTTCGCGAACACCGGGGAGCTGTTTTTT,CASSLAGGFANTGELFF